The rows below give T cell receptor beta chains drawn from one sample of a study of blood T cell repertoires in COVID-19. Method: immunoSEQ multiplex PCR; TCRdb's copy keeps in-frame clones and lacks some. The data show around 300,000 clones, approximately 88% seen once. Sequenced: peripheral blood. The receptors were gathered from a man aged 50 to 59 with acute or convalescent COVID-19. CDR3s include the opening cysteine and the closing phenylalanine or tryptophan. Each record gives: D gene, J gene, V gene, clone size, CDR3 DNA, CDR3 protein. The D gene is left open where the match is weak. Expanded clones get a size class; other rows say once, few or many, or leave the size out.

d_gene: -; j_gene: TRBJ2-5; v_gene: TRBV10-2; abundance: -; CDR3nt: TGCGCCAGCAGTGAAGGCGGGGGCTTAGGGACCCAGTACTTC; CDR3aa: CASSEGGGLGTQYF
d_gene: -; j_gene: TRBJ2-7; v_gene: TRBV11-2; abundance: once; CDR3nt: TGTGCCAGCAGCTTAGGTCCAGACTACGAGCAGTACTTC; CDR3aa: CASSLGPDYEQYF
d_gene: TRBD1; j_gene: TRBJ1-1; v_gene: TRBV4-1; abundance: few; CDR3nt: TGCGCCAGCAGCCAAGGACAGGGTATGAACACTGAAGCTTTCTTT; CDR3aa: CASSQGQGMNTEAFF
d_gene: -; j_gene: TRBJ2-7; v_gene: TRBV2; abundance: -; CDR3nt: TGTGCCAGCAGTGAAGTTCAGGGTTCCGAGCAGTACTTC; CDR3aa: CASSEVQGSEQYF
d_gene: -; j_gene: TRBJ1-3; v_gene: TRBV5-4; abundance: once; CDR3nt: TGTGCCAGCAGCCCGTGGGGCCCAACCCCCTCTTTGTCTGGAAACACCATATATTTT; CDR3aa: CASSPWGPTPSLSGNTIYF
d_gene: -; j_gene: TRBJ1-1; v_gene: TRBV7-9; abundance: -; CDR3nt: TGTGCCAGCAGCCCCTTCCCGAACACTGAAGCTTTCTTT; CDR3aa: CASSPFPNTEAFF
d_gene: -; j_gene: TRBJ2-5; v_gene: TRBV30; abundance: -; CDR3nt: TGTGCCTGGAGTGTAAGACAGACTCAAGAGACCCAGTACTTC; CDR3aa: CAWSVRQTQETQYF
d_gene: -; j_gene: TRBJ2-1; v_gene: TRBV29-1; abundance: -; CDR3nt: TGCAGCGTTGAATCCCCCAGGGCCCATGAGCAGTTCTTC; CDR3aa: CSVESPRAHEQFF
d_gene: -; j_gene: TRBJ2-5; v_gene: TRBV4-2; abundance: -; CDR3nt: TGTGCCAGCAGCCAAGTTTCCAACCAAGAGACCCAGTACTTC; CDR3aa: CASSQVSNQETQYF
d_gene: -; j_gene: TRBJ1-3; v_gene: TRBV5-1; abundance: few; CDR3nt: TGCGCCAGCAGCTTGGCAGGTAGTTACTCTGGAAACACCATATATTTT; CDR3aa: CASSLAGSYSGNTIYF
d_gene: -; j_gene: TRBJ2-5; v_gene: TRBV29-1; abundance: -; CDR3nt: TGCAGCGTTCTTTCCAGGGTAGAGCTTACTCGTCAAGAGACCCAGTACTTC; CDR3aa: CSVLSRVELTRQETQYF
d_gene: -; j_gene: TRBJ1-1; v_gene: TRBV3-1/TRBV3-2; abundance: -; CDR3nt: TGTGCCAGCAGCCTCGGACTTAACACTGAAGCTTTCTTT; CDR3aa: CASSLGLNTEAFF
d_gene: -; j_gene: TRBJ1-1; v_gene: TRBV5-1; abundance: -; CDR3nt: TGCGCCAGCAGCTTGGTTTCGGGGGTGAACACTGAAGCTTTCTTT; CDR3aa: CASSLVSGVNTEAFF
d_gene: TRBD2; j_gene: TRBJ2-5; v_gene: TRBV10-3; abundance: -; CDR3nt: TGTGCCATCAGCCGACTAGCGGGGGCCCAAGAGACCCAGTACTTC; CDR3aa: CAISRLAGAQETQYF
d_gene: TRBD2; j_gene: TRBJ2-7; v_gene: TRBV10-3; abundance: -; CDR3nt: TGTGCCATCGGGGAAAGGGACTATGCCTCCTACGAGCAGTACTTC; CDR3aa: CAIGERDYASYEQYF
d_gene: TRBD1; j_gene: TRBJ2-6; v_gene: TRBV6-5; abundance: once; CDR3nt: TGTGCCACCTCGACAGGGGGATCTGGGGCCAACGTCCTGACTTTC; CDR3aa: CATSTGGSGANVLTF
d_gene: TRBD1; j_gene: TRBJ2-4; v_gene: TRBV3-1/TRBV3-2; abundance: -; CDR3nt: TGTGCCAGCAGCTACGGACAGGGCTTAGCCAAAAACATTCAGTACTTC; CDR3aa: CASSYGQGLAKNIQYF
d_gene: -; j_gene: TRBJ1-1; v_gene: TRBV25-1; abundance: -; CDR3nt: TGTGCCAGCAGCCTCGGGGGGAACACTGAAGCTTTCTTT; CDR3aa: CASSLGGNTEAFF
d_gene: -; j_gene: TRBJ1-2; v_gene: TRBV9; abundance: -; CDR3nt: TGTGCCAGCAGCGCTCCCCCGGGGGGAGGCTACACCTTC; CDR3aa: CASSAPPGGGYTF
d_gene: TRBD1; j_gene: TRBJ1-6; v_gene: TRBV3-1/TRBV3-2; abundance: -; CDR3nt: TGTGCCAGTGGGACAGCCTATAATTCACCCCTCCACTTT; CDR3aa: CASGTAYNSPLHF
d_gene: -; j_gene: TRBJ1-6; v_gene: TRBV18; abundance: -; CDR3nt: TGTGCCAGCTCATCGCAGGGACGGACTAATAATTCACCCCTCCACTTT; CDR3aa: CASSSQGRTNNSPLHF
d_gene: -; j_gene: TRBJ1-4; v_gene: TRBV10-3; abundance: -; CDR3nt: TGTGCCATCAGTGCGGGGAGGGCTAATGAAAAACTGTTTTTT; CDR3aa: CAISAGRANEKLFF
d_gene: -; j_gene: TRBJ1-6; v_gene: TRBV12-3/TRBV12-4; abundance: -; CDR3nt: TGTGCCAGCAGACCAGGGAATTCACCCCTCCACTTT; CDR3aa: CASRPGNSPLHF
d_gene: -; j_gene: TRBJ2-4; v_gene: TRBV6-5; abundance: -; CDR3nt: TGTGCCAGCAGAAGAGGTGACGGAAACATTCAGTACTTC; CDR3aa: CASRRGDGNIQYF
d_gene: -; j_gene: TRBJ1-1; v_gene: TRBV30; abundance: few; CDR3nt: TGTGCCTGGAGTGTAAGTGGGACTTCATCTTTCTTT; CDR3aa: CAWSVSGTSSFF
d_gene: TRBD1; j_gene: TRBJ1-4; v_gene: TRBV5-4; abundance: -; CDR3nt: TGTGCCAGCAGCTCGGGACAGTTTAATGAAAAACTGTTTTTT; CDR3aa: CASSSGQFNEKLFF
d_gene: TRBD2; j_gene: TRBJ2-7; v_gene: TRBV5-6; abundance: -; CDR3nt: TGTGCCAGCAGCTTAGGGGGACTAGCCTCCTCCTACGAGCAGTACTTC; CDR3aa: CASSLGGLASSYEQYF
d_gene: TRBD1; j_gene: TRBJ2-5; v_gene: TRBV5-1; abundance: once; CDR3nt: TGCGCCAGCAGGTTTCCCCGGGACAGAGGAAAAGAGACCCAGTACTTC; CDR3aa: CASRFPRDRGKETQYF
d_gene: TRBD2; j_gene: TRBJ2-1; v_gene: TRBV7-3; abundance: -; CDR3nt: TGTGCCAGCAGCCAGAGCGGGGGGGCTGACAATGAGCAGTTCTTC; CDR3aa: CASSQSGGADNEQFF
d_gene: -; j_gene: TRBJ1-5; v_gene: TRBV6-5; abundance: -; CDR3nt: TGTGCCAGCAGTTCCACCTCGGGGGAGCGGGGGCAGCCCCAGCATTTT; CDR3aa: CASSSTSGERGQPQHF
d_gene: -; j_gene: TRBJ1-2; v_gene: TRBV3-1/TRBV3-2; abundance: -; CDR3nt: TGTGCCAGCAGCCAAGATCTGGGCAGCCTCTATGGCTACACCTTC; CDR3aa: CASSQDLGSLYGYTF
d_gene: TRBD1; j_gene: TRBJ2-2; v_gene: TRBV11-3; abundance: once; CDR3nt: TGTGCCAGCAGCTCCCAGGGGGCGCGCACCGGGGAGCTGTTTTTT; CDR3aa: CASSSQGARTGELFF
d_gene: -; j_gene: TRBJ1-4; v_gene: TRBV5-4; abundance: -; CDR3nt: TGTGCCAGCAGCTTCGCGGCAGGGAATGAAAAACTGTTTTTT; CDR3aa: CASSFAAGNEKLFF
d_gene: TRBD1; j_gene: TRBJ2-7; v_gene: TRBV12-5; abundance: -; CDR3nt: TGTGCTAGTGGTTTGGCACAGGGGGGTATGGGCGAGCAGTACTTC; CDR3aa: CASGLAQGGMGEQYF
d_gene: -; j_gene: TRBJ1-1; v_gene: TRBV24-1; abundance: -; CDR3nt: TGTGCCACCAGTGATTCGGTTACTTCTGAAGCTTTCTTT; CDR3aa: CATSDSVTSEAFF
d_gene: TRBD1; j_gene: TRBJ2-7; v_gene: TRBV7-6; abundance: -; CDR3nt: TGTGCCAGCAGCTTGGCGACAGGGGCCCTGTACGAGCAGTACTTC; CDR3aa: CASSLATGALYEQYF
d_gene: -; j_gene: TRBJ1-5; v_gene: TRBV6-1; abundance: -; CDR3nt: TGTGCCAGCAGTGAACTCACAGTTCCTAATCAGCCCCAGCATTTT; CDR3aa: CASSELTVPNQPQHF
d_gene: -; j_gene: TRBJ1-1; v_gene: TRBV5-1; abundance: -; CDR3nt: TGCGCCAGCAGCTTGCCCGAAGGAGGGGACACTGAAGCTTTCTTT; CDR3aa: CASSLPEGGDTEAFF
d_gene: -; j_gene: TRBJ1-2; v_gene: TRBV5-4; abundance: few; CDR3nt: TGTGCCAGCAGCTTGGATGGGGTGGAGGACTATGGCTACACCTTC; CDR3aa: CASSLDGVEDYGYTF
d_gene: -; j_gene: TRBJ2-6; v_gene: TRBV14; abundance: -; CDR3nt: TGTGCCAGCAGCCAATGGACACAGATATCTGGGGCCAACGTCCTGACTTTC; CDR3aa: CASSQWTQISGANVLTF